This is a list of T cell receptor beta chains from one sample in a study of Tregs in tolerant kidney transplant recipients. Generated by immunoSEQ multiplex PCR, the TCRdb table keeps only in-frame clones and is missing some. The repertoire holds under 100,000 clones, around nine tenths seen once, with 4.7% in the top ten. The sample taken for sequencing was CD8+ T cells from blood. These receptors came from a human donor in good health. Both conserved end residues are part of each CDR3. A D gene is named only where the DNA matches it firmly. Expanded clones are given a class, and other clones once, few, many or no size at all.

CDR3 protein: CASSQDFTRPPEQYF
CDR3 DNA: TGTGCCAGCAGCCAAGATTTTACTAGACCACCGGAGCAGTACTTC
clone size: once
V gene: TRBV4-2
J gene: TRBJ2-7
D gene: -

CDR3 protein: CASRSDGFYYGYTF
CDR3 DNA: TGTGCCAGCAGATCAGACGGTTTCTACTATGGCTACACCTTC
clone size: -
V gene: TRBV27
J gene: TRBJ1-2
D gene: -

CDR3 protein: CASSSYHRAFGEQYF
CDR3 DNA: TGTGCCAGTAGTTCCTACCACAGGGCCTTCGGCGAGCAGTACTTC
clone size: -
V gene: TRBV19
J gene: TRBJ2-7
D gene: -

CDR3 protein: CASSPMGVGNTIYF
CDR3 DNA: TGTGCCAGCAGTCCGATGGGGGTCGGAAACACCATATATTTT
clone size: -
V gene: TRBV27
J gene: TRBJ1-3
D gene: -

CDR3 protein: CASSEESVLSYEQYF
CDR3 DNA: TGTGCCAGCAGTGAGGAGTCAGTCCTCTCCTACGAGCAGTACTTC
clone size: -
V gene: TRBV25-1
J gene: TRBJ2-7
D gene: -

CDR3 protein: CANQETQYF
CDR3 DNA: TGTGCCAACCAAGAGACCCAGTACTTC
clone size: -
V gene: TRBV2
J gene: TRBJ2-5
D gene: -

CDR3 protein: CASSLWGNNSPLHF
CDR3 DNA: TGTGCCAGCAGTTTATGGGGGAATAATTCACCCCTCCACTTT
clone size: -
V gene: TRBV27
J gene: TRBJ1-6
D gene: -

CDR3 protein: CASSFLLAGASYNEQFF
CDR3 DNA: TGTGCCAGCAGCTTCCTACTAGCGGGGGCCTCCTACAATGAGCAGTTCTTC
clone size: -
V gene: TRBV7-2
J gene: TRBJ2-1
D gene: TRBD2

CDR3 protein: CSVENRAGHRTNEQFF
CDR3 DNA: TGCAGCGTTGAAAATCGCGCGGGACATAGGACCAATGAGCAGTTCTTC
clone size: -
V gene: TRBV29-1
J gene: TRBJ2-1
D gene: -

CDR3 protein: CASSFRQTPGELFF
CDR3 DNA: TGTGCCAGCAGCTTTCGACAGACACCCGGGGAGCTGTTTTTT
clone size: -
V gene: TRBV5-6
J gene: TRBJ2-2
D gene: -

CDR3 protein: CASSIQGALNEQFF
CDR3 DNA: TGTGCCAGCAGCATCCAGGGGGCTCTCAATGAGCAGTTCTTC
clone size: -
V gene: TRBV7-9
J gene: TRBJ2-1
D gene: TRBD1

CDR3 protein: CASSLVSSYNSPLHF
CDR3 DNA: TGTGCCAGCAGCTTAGTGAGCTCCTATAATTCACCCCTCCACTTT
clone size: -
V gene: TRBV5-4
J gene: TRBJ1-6
D gene: -

CDR3 protein: CASSLTAGGDYEQYF
CDR3 DNA: TGTGCCAGCAGCTTAACGGCGGGAGGGGACTACGAGCAGTACTTC
clone size: -
V gene: TRBV13
J gene: TRBJ2-7
D gene: TRBD2

CDR3 protein: CASSPDRVDGYTF
CDR3 DNA: TGTGCCAGCAGCCCCGACAGGGTGGATGGCTACACCTTC
clone size: -
V gene: TRBV9
J gene: TRBJ1-2
D gene: TRBD1

CDR3 protein: CASSPRRESYEQYF
CDR3 DNA: TGTGCCAGCAGCCCCCGCCGGGAGAGCTACGAGCAGTACTTC
clone size: -
V gene: TRBV9
J gene: TRBJ2-7
D gene: -

CDR3 protein: CSVGTGGDYEQYF
CDR3 DNA: TGCAGCGTCGGTACAGGGGGGGATTACGAGCAGTACTTC
clone size: -
V gene: TRBV29-1
J gene: TRBJ2-7
D gene: -

CDR3 protein: CASSFRRQGGDTEAFF
CDR3 DNA: TGTGCCAGCAGCTTCCGTCGGCAGGGGGGAGACACTGAAGCTTTCTTT
clone size: -
V gene: TRBV7-6
J gene: TRBJ1-1
D gene: TRBD1

CDR3 protein: CASSAWDRPNTGELFF
CDR3 DNA: TGTGCCAGCAGCGCCTGGGACAGGCCAAACACCGGGGAGCTGTTTTTT
clone size: -
V gene: TRBV9
J gene: TRBJ2-2
D gene: TRBD1

CDR3 protein: CASSTYHRGRDTEAFF
CDR3 DNA: TGTGCCAGTAGTACTTACCACAGGGGGCGAGACACTGAAGCTTTCTTT
clone size: -
V gene: TRBV19
J gene: TRBJ1-1
D gene: TRBD1

CDR3 protein: CAISQGLAYNEQFF
CDR3 DNA: TGTGCCATCAGTCAGGGATTAGCCTACAATGAGCAGTTCTTC
clone size: -
V gene: TRBV10-3
J gene: TRBJ2-1
D gene: -

CDR3 protein: CASSLSPRGGRNEQFF
CDR3 DNA: TGTGCCAGCAGCTTATCCCCCCGGGGAGGGAGGAATGAGCAGTTCTTC
clone size: -
V gene: TRBV7-3
J gene: TRBJ2-1
D gene: TRBD2

CDR3 protein: CAISEMFGTSGRWFEQYF
CDR3 DNA: TGTGCCATCAGTGAGATGTTTGGGACTAGCGGGAGGTGGTTCGAGCAGTACTTC
clone size: -
V gene: TRBV10-3
J gene: TRBJ2-7
D gene: TRBD2

CDR3 protein: CASSQDAPGPTYNEQFF
CDR3 DNA: TGCGCCAGCAGCCAAGATGCCCCAGGGCCTACCTACAATGAGCAGTTCTTC
clone size: -
V gene: TRBV4-1
J gene: TRBJ2-1
D gene: -

CDR3 protein: CASSWPGQESSDTQYF
CDR3 DNA: TGTGCCAGCAGCTGGCCGGGACAGGAGTCGTCAGATACGCAGTATTTT
clone size: -
V gene: TRBV7-6
J gene: TRBJ2-3
D gene: TRBD1

CDR3 protein: CASSFHSGNEQFF
CDR3 DNA: TGTGCCAGCAGCTTCCATAGCGGCAATGAGCAGTTCTTC
clone size: -
V gene: TRBV11-3
J gene: TRBJ2-1
D gene: -

CDR3 protein: CASSQMTGGTAEAFF
CDR3 DNA: TGCGCCAGCAGCCAGATGACAGGGGGTACCGCTGAAGCTTTCTTT
clone size: -
V gene: TRBV5-1
J gene: TRBJ1-1
D gene: TRBD1

CDR3 protein: CASSEAGGGKSSGQPQHF
CDR3 DNA: TGTGCCAGCAGTGAAGCGGGCGGGGGTAAGAGCTCTGGTCAGCCCCAGCATTTT
clone size: -
V gene: TRBV2
J gene: TRBJ1-5
D gene: -

CDR3 protein: CASSDGGADYNEQFF
CDR3 DNA: TGTGCCAGCAGTGACGGCGGGGCGGACTACAATGAGCAGTTCTTC
clone size: -
V gene: TRBV6-4
J gene: TRBJ2-1
D gene: -

CDR3 protein: CASSSQGTGELFF
CDR3 DNA: TGTGCCAGTAGTTCCCAGGGGACCGGGGAGCTGTTTTTT
clone size: -
V gene: TRBV19
J gene: TRBJ2-2
D gene: -

CDR3 protein: CASRPTTGGNEKLFF
CDR3 DNA: TGTGCCAGCAGGCCTACTACAGGGGGGAATGAAAAACTGTTTTTT
clone size: -
V gene: TRBV4-2
J gene: TRBJ1-4
D gene: TRBD1

CDR3 protein: CAISESIASGAPPDTQYF
CDR3 DNA: TGTGCCATCAGTGAGTCGATAGCTAGCGGAGCCCCCCCAGATACGCAGTATTTT
clone size: -
V gene: TRBV10-3
J gene: TRBJ2-3
D gene: TRBD2

CDR3 protein: CTSSQGLAGGPIDPGGELFF
CDR3 DNA: TGCACCAGCAGCCAAGGACTAGCGGGAGGGCCAATTGACCCCGGCGGGGAGCTGTTTTTT
clone size: -
V gene: TRBV1
J gene: TRBJ2-2
D gene: -

CDR3 protein: CAIRGDRGPSGYTF
CDR3 DNA: TGTGCCATCAGGGGGGACAGGGGGCCCTCGGGCTACACCTTC
clone size: once
V gene: TRBV10-3
J gene: TRBJ1-2
D gene: TRBD1

CDR3 protein: CASSQERRGEQYF
CDR3 DNA: TGCGCCAGCAGCCAAGAAAGGCGAGGCGAGCAGTACTTC
clone size: -
V gene: TRBV4-1
J gene: TRBJ2-7
D gene: -

CDR3 protein: CASSARQGAHGYTF
CDR3 DNA: TGTGCCAGCAGCGCGAGACAGGGGGCGCATGGCTACACCTTC
clone size: -
V gene: TRBV9
J gene: TRBJ1-2
D gene: TRBD1

CDR3 protein: CASSFSGTSGYEQYF
CDR3 DNA: TGCGCCAGTTCTTTTTCCGGGACTAGCGGCTACGAGCAGTACTTC
clone size: -
V gene: TRBV4-1
J gene: TRBJ2-7
D gene: TRBD2

CDR3 protein: CASSQWLVNTEAFF
CDR3 DNA: TGTGCCAGCAGTCAATGGCTGGTAAACACTGAAGCTTTCTTT
clone size: once
V gene: TRBV6-1
J gene: TRBJ1-1
D gene: -

CDR3 protein: CASSPGGGELFF
CDR3 DNA: TGTGCCAGCAGCCCCGGGGGAGGGGAGCTGTTTTTT
clone size: -
V gene: TRBV28
J gene: TRBJ2-2
D gene: -

CDR3 protein: CAGGLPQHF
CDR3 DNA: TGTGCCGGAGGATTGCCCCAGCATTTT
clone size: -
V gene: TRBV6-5
J gene: TRBJ1-5
D gene: -

CDR3 protein: CASSLRTGSGEQYF
CDR3 DNA: TGTGCCAGCAGCCTGAGGACAGGGTCCGGCGAGCAGTACTTC
clone size: -
V gene: TRBV7-6
J gene: TRBJ2-7
D gene: TRBD1

CDR3 protein: CASSVAWSGRADEQYF
CDR3 DNA: TGTGCCAGCAGCGTAGCCTGGAGCGGGAGGGCCGACGAGCAGTACTTC
clone size: -
V gene: TRBV9
J gene: TRBJ2-7
D gene: TRBD2